The next 6 T cell receptor beta chains were all read from a single sample in a study of regulatory T cells in long-lasting Graves disease. Arm-PCR of CDR3 regions and iRepertoire HTBI primers were the basis on which TCR beta libraries were built. TCRdb passed the multiplex PCR reads through MiXCR, listing each CDR3 protein once. In the table there are around 450,000 distinct CDR3 sequences, roughly 17% of which are singletons. Time point meaning: newly diagnosed GD, antithyroid drugs for less than 3 months. There was RNA extracted from PBMCs, and the TCR library was made from it. The sample was also reused in another study, on T cells in Graves' hyperthyroidism and ophthalmopathy.

This specimen consisted of peripheral blood mononuclear cells (PBMCs), obtained at new diagnosis, from a patient treated with antithyroid drugs. The receptors shown here come from a man aged 35 to 55 with Graves disease.

The chain joins TRBV12-3 or TRBV12-4 to TRBJ2-3; TRBD1 aligns across 8 bases. The J segment lost 5 bases and the V segment lost 0 bases, leaving 4 bases of the junction unmatched. The CDR3 is 15 amino acids. CDR3 residues: CASSLALTGEDTQYF. In nucleotides, the CDR3 is TGTGCCAGCAGTTTAGCGCTGACAGGGGAAGATACGCAGTATTTT.

This clonotype occurred a few times. The J gene is TRBJ1-6, the V gene TRBV7-2; TRBD1 might be the D (5 bases). The CDR3 covers 17 residues. The V end lost 5 bases, the J end lost 0 bases, and 14 bases lay between the germline ends. Germline loops: CDR1 SGHTA, CDR2 FQGNSA. This CDR3 is CASSRGGRSSYNSPLHF. CDR3 nucleotide sequence: TGTGCCAGCAGCCGGGGGGGGAGGAGCTCCTATAATTCACCCCTCCACTTT.

This clonotype was seen a few times. The junction shows a germline mismatch at one end, possibly a read error. CDR3 DNA: TGTGCTAGCAGCTTAGAAGAGCGGACCGGGGAGCTGTTTTTT. It codes for CASSLEERTGELFF. The rearrangement links TRBV7-7 to TRBJ2-2; a weak D match, TRBD2 (5 bases). Germline CDR1 reads SSHAT; CDR2 reads FNYEAQ (reference sequence). The length of the CDR3 is 14 residues.

This clonotype was observed many times. The V call is TRBV20-1, the J call TRBJ2-7; 8 bases are a match to TRBD2. Germline trimming cut 3 bases from V and 4 bases from J; bases unmatched to any gene: 11. The CDR3 extends over 15 amino acids. CDR1 is DFQATT and CDR2 is SNEGSKA in the germline V gene (reference sequence). CDR3 bases: TGCAGTGCTAGCCCCCGAGTAGCGGGAAGGTACGAGCAGTACTTC. It codes for CSASPRVAGRYEQYF.

This clonotype was picked up many times. The chain employs TRBV5-6 and TRBJ2-1; 7 nucleotides align to TRBD1. The V segment lost 4 bases and the J segment 5 bases; nucleotides outside the gene matches: 9. The CDR3 length is 15 residues. Germline V gene lookup returns CDR1 SGHDT and CDR2 YYEEEE. The CDR3 bases are TGTGCCAGCAGCGGTGACAGGGATAGAAACAATGAGCAGTTCTTC. It specifies CASSGDRDRNNEQFF.

This chain joins TRBV12-3 or TRBV12-4 and TRBJ1-1; D gene ambiguous. The V gene lost 5 bases and the J gene lost 9 bases, with 13 bases spanning the gap. CDR3 length: 12 residues. The CDR3, as DNA: TGTGCCAGCAGTCTTGGACCCAGTCAAGCTTTCTTT. It encodes CASSLGPSQAFF.